The clone carrying this T cell receptor (beta chain) was recorded at least ten times. Its antigen remains unknown. The sample belongs to a study of T cell repertoires in cytomegalovirus infection. Looking at the study overall: Both CMV infection and a matching HLA type were indicated by public TCR beta signatures.

Regarding the study as a whole: It was HLA-C-restricted CMV-specific TCR beta clonotypes that dominated the response ex vivo.

V lost 0 bases to trimming and J lost 8 bases, with 7 bases between them. The CDR3 has 12 amino acids. Germline loops: CDR1 SGHVS, CDR2 FNYEAQ. In TCRdb, the reads were re-called with MiXCR into one record per CDR3 protein. In the table there are about 210,000 distinct CDR3 sequences, about 5.9% of which are singletons. The sample consisted of PBMCs. This clonotype was obtained from a human donor in good health (CMV status not recorded). Some clones in this sample may be carry-over from other donors' samples. This sequence joins TRBV7-6 and TRBJ1-2, with D perhaps matching TRBD1 (5 bases). The CDR3 DNA reads as TGTGCCAGCAGCTTAGCAGGGGAAGGCTACACCTTC. This gives the protein CASSLAGEGYTF.